This TCR beta chain was captured by sequencing in a study of cytomegalovirus exposure and HLA in healthy donors. General study points: The study flagged approximately 180 TCR beta chains as cytomegalovirus-associated. The authors excluded some V segments, including TRBV6-2 and TRBV6-3, as indistinguishable. Donor immune exposure was known only as CMV serostatus.

V was cut by 7 bases and J by 1 base, with 13 bases left in between. The CDR3 is made up of 15 amino acids. The primer mix had 60 Vbeta and 13 Jbeta primers. The protocol was immunoSEQ multiplex PCR, while the TCRdb copy is restricted to in-frame clones and leaves out a portion. The table has some 120,000 clones, under 90% seen once; the top ten hold around 4.2%. A remark on this clone: What it binds is not known.

The chain uses TRBV23-1 and TRBJ2-2; D may be TRBD2 (6 bases). TRBV23-1 is flagged as an ORF with uncertain function. The sample consisted of PBMCs. The TCR sequence derives from a woman aged 25 to 39 in good health and CMV-seronegative. DNA of the CDR3: TGCGCCAGCACTGCGCGGGGAGAGAACACCGGGGAGCTGTTTTTT. It codes for CASTARGENTGELFF.